What follows are 26 T cell receptor beta chains derived from one specimen sequenced in a study of blood T cell repertoires in COVID-19. Method: immunoSEQ multiplex PCR; TCRdb's copy keeps in-frame clones and lacks some. The profile covers approximately 86,000 clones, with 85% appearing a single time and roughly 3.2% taken by the ten largest. Sample: peripheral blood. The source of these receptors is a man over 45 with acute or convalescent COVID-19.

V and J are TRBV25-1 and TRBJ1-2; 11 nucleotides line up with TRBD1. Germline-derived CDR1 and CDR2 are MGHDK and SYGVNS. The J segment lost 8 bases and the V segment lost 3 bases, leaving 8 bases of the junction unmatched. The CDR3 is 15 residues long. CDR3 DNA sequence: TGTGCCAGCAGTGATTCCGGACAGGGGGCGAGGGGCTACACCTTC. It is translated as CASSDSGQGARGYTF.

This chain joins TRBV3-1 (or the pseudogene TRBV3-2) and TRBJ2-2; D is unresolved. With 7 bases removed from V and 2 bases from J, the gap between germline ends came to 11 bases. Germline V CDR1 and CDR2: LGHDT, YNNKEL (reference sequence). The length of the CDR3 is 14 residues. The CDR3 spells CASKAETNTGELFF. CDR3 nucleotides: TGTGCCAGCAAGGCGGAGACTAACACCGGGGAGCTGTTTTTT.

This chain links TRBV19 with TRBJ1-1; 9 nucleotides align to TRBD1. CDR1 and CDR2 from the germline V gene are LNHDA and SQIVND (reference sequence). The J segment lost 4 bases and the V segment lost 8 bases, leaving 14 bases of the junction unmatched. This CDR3 has 16 residues. Here the CDR3 DNA reads TGTGCCAGTCCCACAGGGGGCGATAGACTGGTCACTGAAGCTTTCTTT. Its protein product is CASPTGGDRLVTEAFF. The complete variable domain, with remaining parts taken from reference TRBV19 and TRBJ1-1, reads DGGITQSPKYLFRKEGQNVTLSCEQNLNHDAMYWYRQDPGQGLRLIYYSQIVNDFQKGDIAEGYSVSREKKESFPLTVTSAQKNPTAFYLCASPTGGDRLVTEAFFGQGTRLTVV.

The chain has TRBV5-8 and TRBJ1-1, with D unresolved. This CDR3 comprises 13 residues. Germline V gene data show CDR1 as SGHTS and CDR2 as YDEGEE. Deletions cut 3 bases from V and 1 base from J, with 7 bases between. CDR3 region: CASSWNRNTEAFF. The CDR3 nucleotides read TGTGCCAGCAGCTGGAACAGGAACACTGAAGCTTTCTTT.

The rearrangement joins TRBV5-1 to TRBJ2-7; D may be TRBD2 (9 bases). The germline V and J ends were trimmed by 4 bases and 3 bases, with 17 bases remaining between them. The CDR3 has 15 residues. CDR1 is SGHRS, CDR2 YFSETQ, per germline. CDR3 protein: CASSTGGTSIYEQYF. CDR3 in DNA: TGCGCCAGCAGCACAGGGGGGACTAGCATCTACGAGCAGTACTTC.

This chain connects TRBV20-1 to TRBJ2-1, with 8 bases that match TRBD2. The CDR3 spans 10 residues. V was clipped by 6 bases and J by 12 bases; unmatched bases: 4. The germline CDR1 and CDR2 sequences are DFQATT and SNEGSKA (reference sequence). CDR3 sequence reads: CSAARGAQFF. The CDR3 DNA follows: TGCAGTGCAGCGCGGGGGGCGCAGTTCTTC.

This clone was counted between two and nine times. This chain links TRBV7-9 with TRBJ2-2; 9 bases fit TRBD1. The CDR3 extends over 16 amino acids. The junction had 8 bases not matched to a gene; V was cut back by 5 bases and J by 4 bases. From germline, CDR1 is SEHNR and CDR2 FQNEAQ (reference sequence). The CDR3 bases are TGTGCCAGCAGCGCCTCGGGACAGGGCCCCACCGGGGAGCTGTTTTTT. The encoded protein is CASSASGQGPTGELFF.

The chain couples TRBV4-1 to TRBJ1-1; D is undetermined. Trimming shortened V by 6 bases and J by 0 bases, and 5 bases separated the two germline ends. The CDR3 runs 12 residues. Germline V CDR1 and CDR2: MGHRA, YSYEKL. DNA for the CDR3: TGCGCCAGCAGTGAGATGAACACTGAAGCTTTCTTT. Translation gives CASSEMNTEAFF.

The chain links TRBV28 to TRBJ2-1, with a possible D match to TRBD2 (6 bases). Germline V lookup: CDR1 MDHEN, CDR2 SYDVKM. This CDR3 has 12 amino acids. Trimming removed 6 bases at V and 12 bases at J, with 15 bases between. This CDR3 reads CASSPPGVGQFF. CDR3 DNA sequence: TGTGCCAGCAGCCCACCGGGGGTAGGGCAGTTCTTC.

J is TRBJ1-2 and V is TRBV19; 10 nucleotides match TRBD1. V dropped 9 bases and J dropped 3; count of bases not matched to a gene: 16. Germline CDR1 LNHDA, CDR2 SQIVND (reference sequence). The CDR3 has 17 amino acids. The CDR3 nucleotides are TGTGCCAGCTTACCTCTAACCGGGACAGGGGTCGACTATGGCTACACCTTC. Its protein is CASLPLTGTGVDYGYTF.

This clone was counted a few times. The chain joins TRBV4-3 to TRBJ1-1; 8 bases align to TRBD1. V dropped 0 bases and J dropped 0; count of bases not matched to a gene: 6. CDR3 length: 17 residues. Germline values: CDR1 LGHNA, CDR2 YSLEER. The CDR3 protein is CASSQDLQGAMNTEAFF. The CDR3 bases are TGCGCCAGCAGCCAAGATCTTCAGGGGGCGATGAACACTGAAGCTTTCTTT.

The chain carries TRBV6-5 and TRBJ1-2; the match to TRBD1 covers 7 bases. Germline CDR1 and CDR2: MNHEY and SVGAGI. This CDR3 contains 14 residues. V lost 7 bases, J lost 8 bases, and 13 bases stayed unmatched. CDR3 in amino acids: CASTDGKGARGYTF. The DNA for the CDR3 is TGTGCCAGCACCGACGGGAAGGGGGCGCGGGGCTACACCTTC.

The CDR3 sequence: CASGLVAGRSQETQYF. Written as DNA, the CDR3 is TGTGCTAGTGGTTTGGTAGCGGGACGGTCACAAGAGACCCAGTACTTC. The chain has TRBV12-5 and TRBJ2-5, with 7 nucleotides matching TRBD2. CDR3 length: 16 residues. With 0 bases clipped from V and 2 bases from J, the junction kept 6 bases outside the gene matches. The germline V gene has CDR1 LGHNT and CDR2 FRNRAP. Full variable domain (remainder filled in from reference TRBV12-5 and TRBJ2-5): DARVTQTPRHKVTEMGQEVTMRCQPILGHNTVFWYRQTMMQGLELLAYFRNRAPLDDSGMPKDRFSAEMPDATLATLKIQPSEPRDSAVYFCASGLVAGRSQETQYFGPGTRLLVL.

V is TRBV19 and J is TRBJ1-2; D is uncertain. The CDR3 sequence is 14 residues long. Looked up from germline, CDR1 is LNHDA and CDR2 is SQIVND (reference sequence). The V end lost 3 bases, the J end lost 6 bases, and 14 bases lay between the germline ends. The chain's CDR3 is CASSISREMDGYTF. The CDR3 DNA reads as TGTGCCAGTAGTATTTCTCGGGAAATGGATGGCTACACCTTC.

The count of this clone is one. This chain connects TRBV5-1 to TRBJ2-7; perhaps TRBD1 as D (6 bases). This CDR3 is 14 amino acids long. With 4 bases removed from V and 1 base from J, the gap between germline ends came to 12 bases. Germline V CDR1 and CDR2: SGHRS, YFSETQ. The CDR3 region is CASSIQGISYEQYF. CDR3 nucleotide sequence: TGCGCCAGCAGCATCCAGGGGATATCCTACGAGCAGTACTTC.

The chain links TRBV10-3 to TRBJ1-4; D possibly corresponds to TRBD1 (5 bases). This CDR3 has 12 amino acids. Trimming left V 4 bases short and J 5 bases short, with 5 bases between. The germline CDR1 and CDR2 sequences are ENHRY and SYGVKD. This CDR3 is CAISGQNEKLFF. The CDR3 DNA sequence: TGTGCCATCAGTGGACAGAATGAAAAACTGTTTTTT.

Concerning this clone: The identical CDR3 is also encoded by other nucleotide sequences in the sample. This sequence joins TRBV30 and TRBJ1-6; 8 nucleotides line up with TRBD1. The CDR3 extends over 14 amino acids. After removal of 0 bases from V and 7 bases from J, the junction contained 2 bases not matched to a gene. Germline-derived CDR1 and CDR2 are GTSNPN and SVGIG (reference sequence). The CDR3 bases are TGTGCCTGGAGTGTTTCAGGGGGCAATTCACCCCTCCACTTT. This translates into CAWSVSGGNSPLHF.

This sequence joins TRBV7-2 and TRBJ2-6; D unresolved. V shed 0 bases and J shed 2 bases, with 5 bases lying between them. CDR3 size: 15 residues. The germline gives CDR1 SGHTA, CDR2 FQGNSA. CDR3 residues: CASSLASPGANVLTF. CDR3 DNA: TGTGCCAGCAGCTTAGCGAGTCCTGGGGCCAACGTCCTGACTTTC.

This clone showed up just once. The chain links TRBV7-3 to TRBJ1-3, with D maybe TRBD1 (5 bases). CDR3 length: 17 amino acids. Trimming took off 0 bases at V and 6 bases at J, with 18 bases between the two ends. Germline V gene sequence: CDR1 SGHTA, CDR2 FQGTGA. CDR3: CASSLTPQGQGQNTIYF. CDR3 bases: TGTGCCAGCAGCTTAACTCCCCAAGGGCAGGGCCAAAACACCATATATTTT.

The chain carries TRBV4-3 and TRBJ2-1; the match to TRBD2 covers 9 bases. The germline gives CDR1 LGHNA, CDR2 YSLEER. The V segment lost 0 bases and the J segment 2 bases; nucleotides outside the gene matches: 5. The CDR3 is 17 amino acids. CDR3 nucleotide sequence: TGCGCCAGCAGCCAAGAAAGCGCGGGAGGGCCCTACAATGAGCAGTTCTTC. It codes for CASSQESAGGPYNEQFF.

This clone was observed a few times. V is TRBV7-9 and J is TRBJ2-7, with a possible D match to TRBD1 (6 bases). V shed 4 bases and J shed 2 bases, with 12 bases lying between them. From germline, CDR1 is SEHNR and CDR2 FQNEAQ (reference sequence). The CDR3 consists of 14 residues. In nucleotides, the CDR3 is TGTGCCAGCAGCTCACAGGGAGTCACCTACGAGCAGTACTTC. Amino acids: CASSSQGVTYEQYF.

The rearrangement joins TRBV11-3 to TRBJ1-6; weak D call: TRBD1 (5 bases). Per the germline V gene, CDR1 is SGHNT and CDR2 is YENEEA. Trimming took 4 bases from V and 8 from J, leaving 9 bases between them. This CDR3 region has 13 residues. The CDR3 DNA reads as TGTGCCAGCAGCTCCAGCAGGGATTCACCCCTCCACTTT. Protein: CASSSSRDSPLHF.

The CDR3 region has the DNA TGTGCCAGCAGCTTAATCTCAGGGTTAGTTCAGCCCCAGCATTTT. Its protein product is CASSLISGLVQPQHF. This chain links TRBV7-2 with TRBJ1-5; perhaps TRBD1 as D (5 bases). This CDR3 is built from 15 residues. Germline V gives CDR1 SGHTA, CDR2 FQGNSA. With 2 bases removed from V and 6 bases from J, the gap between germline ends came to 14 bases.

The chain has TRBV5-4 and TRBJ1-1; 8 bases map to TRBD1. This CDR3 is 14 amino acids long. CDR1 is SGHNT, CDR2 YYREEE, per germline (reference sequence). J gave up 1 base and V 3 bases, and 2 bases lay outside the gene matches. CDR3 residues: CASSSGTGNTEAFF. The CDR3 DNA reads as TGTGCCAGCAGCTCTGGGACAGGGAACACTGAAGCTTTCTTT. The full variable domain, with the rest looked up from reference TRBV5-4 and TRBJ1-1, is ETGVTQSPTHLIKTRGQQVTLRCSSQSGHNTVSWYQQALGQGPQFIFQYYREEENGRGNFPPRFSGLQFPNYSSELNVNALELDDSALYLCASSSGTGNTEAFFGQGTRLTVV.

The gene calls are TRBV7-2 and TRBJ2-5; unclear D gene. Per the germline V gene, CDR1 is SGHTA and CDR2 is FQGNSA. The CDR3 sequence is 15 residues long. The V end was cut by 1 base, the J end by 5 bases, with 14 bases between. DNA for the CDR3: TGTGCCAGCAGCTTAGTCGGCGGCCCGAGGGAGACCCAGTACTTC. Its translation: CASSLVGGPRETQYF.

The sample holds one count of this clone. The chain has TRBV2 and TRBJ2-7; 8 bases are shared with TRBD2. The CDR3 is made up of 15 amino acids. With V trimmed by 3 bases and J by 5 bases, 9 bases remained unmatched. CDR1 SNHLY and CDR2 FYNNEI come from the germline V gene. The CDR3 spells CASSDSASGSHEQYF. CDR3 nucleotide sequence: TGTGCCAGCAGTGATTCGGCTAGCGGGTCCCACGAGCAGTACTTC.